This is a list of T cell receptor beta chains from one sample in a study of blood T cells in healthy people across ages. TCRdb independently ran MiXCR on the 5' RACE reads; one entry per CDR3 protein. The table lists roughly 2 million distinct CDR3 sequences, 49% of them singletons. The material sequenced was blood. The receptors shown here come from a woman aged 40 to 50 in good health. Each CDR3 is given with its conserved first and last residue. D genes are given only for firm matches. A clone size is listed for some rows: how often the clone was seen (once, few, many), or a class if it is expanded.

V	size	J	D	DNA	CDR3
TRBV3-1	NA	TRBJ2-1	TRBD2	TGTGCCAGCAGCCTTATCGGGGCTAGCGGGGGGGGCCCCTCCTACAATGAGCAGTTCTTC	CASSLIGASGGGPSYNEQFF
TRBV7-7	NA	TRBJ2-3	NA	TGTGCTGGCAGCAACCGAGCCCGGGACACACCAGATACGCAGTATTTT	CAGSNRARDTPDTQYF
TRBV20-1	NA	TRBJ2-5	TRBD2	TGCAGTGCTAAGAGCGGGGCCGGTGGGGGTGAGACCCAGTACTTC	CSAKSGAGGGETQYF
TRBV20-1	NA	TRBJ2-3	TRBD2	TGCAGCTCAGGGCCCCTAGCGGGGTATGATACGCAGTATTTT	CSSGPLAGYDTQYF
TRBV12-3/TRBV12-4	few	TRBJ2-3	TRBD2	TGTGCCAGCAGTCTTAGCGGGGGGGCGGTGGATACGCAGTATTTT	CASSLSGGAVDTQYF
TRBV12-3/TRBV12-4	NA	TRBJ2-5	TRBD1	TGTGCCAGCAGTTACCACCGGGACAGTAGGTACTTC	CASSYHRDSRYF
TRBV2	few	TRBJ2-5	TRBD2	TGTGCCAGCAGTGAAGAGCCGGGACTAGCGGGCGAGACCCAGTACTTC	CASSEEPGLAGETQYF
TRBV29-1	many	TRBJ2-3	NA	TGCAGCGTTGAAGAGGGGGCATTAGATACGCAGTATTTT	CSVEEGALDTQYF
TRBV28	NA	TRBJ1-6	NA	TGTGCCAGCAGCGGTCACTCACCCCTCCACTTT	CASSGHSPLHF
TRBV11-2	few	TRBJ2-5	NA	TGTGCCAGCAGCCTAGTATTCGAGACCCAGTACTTC	CASSLVFETQYF
TRBV6-5	NA	TRBJ2-5	NA	TGTGCCAGCAGTTACGGGCAGTTCCAAGAGACCCAGTACTTC	CASSYGQFQETQYF
TRBV20-1	few	TRBJ2-3	NA	TGCAGTGCTCCCGCTTTGGGGGGCAGCACAGATACGCAGTATTTT	CSAPALGGSTDTQYF
TRBV11-1	NA	TRBJ2-5	TRBD1	TGTGCCAGCAGCTTAGGAACCGGGACAGGGGGCTTGGAGACCCAGTACTTC	CASSLGTGTGGLETQYF
TRBV7-9	NA	TRBJ2-1	TRBD1	TGTGCCAGCAGGCTACCGGGACAGGCGTACAATGAGCAGTTCTTC	CASRLPGQAYNEQFF
TRBV7-3	NA	TRBJ2-1	TRBD1	TGTGCCAGCAGCTGGGACAGGGAGAGCAATGAGCAGTTCTTC	CASSWDRESNEQFF
TRBV4-1	NA	TRBJ1-2	NA	TGCGCCAGCAGCCAAGATCCCCAGGGATTGCGGGGCTACACCTTC	CASSQDPQGLRGYTF
TRBV7-9	few	TRBJ2-1	TRBD1	TGTGCCAGCAGCCCCTACAGGGGCGATGAGCAGTTCTTC	CASSPYRGDEQFF
TRBV5-6	NA	TRBJ1-6	TRBD1	TGTGTCAGCAGGAGGGGACAGGGGTTGAGCTCCTATAATTCACCCCTCCACTTT	CVSRRGQGLSSYNSPLHF
TRBV11-1	NA	TRBJ2-1	TRBD1	TGTGCCAGCAGCTTACCCGGGACAGGGGCCAATGAGCAGTTCTTC	CASSLPGTGANEQFF
TRBV20-1	once	TRBJ1-2	NA	TGCAGTGCTATAGACAGACGGTCCTATGGCTACACCTTC	CSAIDRRSYGYTF
TRBV20-1	NA	TRBJ2-1	NA	TGCAGTGCCCCGACGGGGGCTCGGGACAATGAGCAGTTCTTC	CSAPTGARDNEQFF
TRBV24-1	NA	TRBJ2-3	NA	TGTGCCACCAGTGATTTCCTCGGGGGGCCGCACACAGATACGCAGTATTTT	CATSDFLGGPHTDTQYF
TRBV5-1	NA	TRBJ1-1	TRBD1	TGCGCCAGCAGCCCCCGGACAGGGATTAGGAACACTGAAGCTTTCTTT	CASSPRTGIRNTEAFF
TRBV7-2	NA	TRBJ1-4	NA	TGTGCCAGCAGCCCATTATCCCGGCGGAATGAAAAACTGTTTTTT	CASSPLSRRNEKLFF
TRBV28	NA	TRBJ2-6	NA	TGTGGAAGCCGGAATGACGGGGCCAACGTCCTGACTTTC	CGSRNDGANVLTF
TRBV20-1	few	TRBJ1-6	NA	TGCAGTGCCCCCGTGGGCGGAGACCTTAATTCACCCCTCCACTTT	CSAPVGGDLNSPLHF
TRBV7-3	NA	TRBJ2-1	TRBD1	TGTGCCAGCAGCGCCACAGGGGGGCACGAGGATGAGCAGTTCTTC	CASSATGGHEDEQFF
TRBV20-1	NA	TRBJ2-3	TRBD2	TGCAGTGCTAGGGCCCCGGGACTAGCGGGGGGCATCCCGAGCACAGATACGCAGTATTTT	CSARAPGLAGGIPSTDTQYF
TRBV20-1	NA	TRBJ2-1	NA	TGCAGTGCTAGTGTGCGGGACCAATACAATGAGCAGTTCTTC	CSASVRDQYNEQFF
TRBV7-2	NA	TRBJ2-1	NA	TGTGCCAGCAGACCCGGGGGAGGAAACCCTACCTTCAGTGAGCAGTTCTTC	CASRPGGGNPTFSEQFF
TRBV6-2/TRBV6-3	NA	TRBJ2-5	TRBD2	TGTGCCAGCAGCAACCCCGGGACTAGCCCACAAGAGACCCAGTACTTC	CASSNPGTSPQETQYF
TRBV5-1	NA	TRBJ1-2	NA	TGCGCCAGCAGCCCGACCCTTGGAGGAAGTGTCAACTATGGCTACACCTTC	CASSPTLGGSVNYGYTF
TRBV25-1	NA	TRBJ1-5	TRBD1	TGTGCCAGCGGACAGGGTGTTCAGCCCCAGCATTTT	CASGQGVQPQHF
TRBV6-2/TRBV6-3	many	TRBJ2-5	NA	TGTGCCAGCAGTTACTCGGCGGTCCAAGAGACCCAGTACTTC	CASSYSAVQETQYF
TRBV7-2	NA	TRBJ2-7	TRBD1	TGTGCCAGCAGCTCCTCCGGGACAGGGCGCGAGCAGTACTTC	CASSSSGTGREQYF
TRBV7-9	NA	TRBJ2-1	NA	TGTGCCAGCAGCTTAGCTGGGGCCCACAATGAGCAGTTCTTC	CASSLAGAHNEQFF
TRBV4-3	many	TRBJ2-5	TRBD2	TGCGCCAGCAGCCAAGGGCTAGCGGGGGGCCTCCAAGAGACCCAGTACTTC	CASSQGLAGGLQETQYF
TRBV4-2	few	TRBJ1-1	NA	TGTGCCAGCAGCCAAGCGGACGGCGATGAAGCTTTCTTT	CASSQADGDEAFF
TRBV27	NA	TRBJ2-5	NA	TGTGCCAGCAGTCCCCTGGAGGGGCAAGAGACCCAGTACTTC	CASSPLEGQETQYF
TRBV7-8	NA	TRBJ2-1	NA	TGTGCCAGCAGCTTACGTTTCGGCCCAGGTAACAATGAGCAGTTCTTC	CASSLRFGPGNNEQFF
TRBV7-2	few	TRBJ2-7	NA	TGTGCCAGCAGCTCGGGAACCCACTACGAGCAGTACTTC	CASSSGTHYEQYF
TRBV6-4	many	TRBJ2-1	TRBD2	TGTGCCAGCAGTGACGGGACTAGCCCCACCAATGAGCAGTTCTTC	CASSDGTSPTNEQFF
TRBV20-1	NA	TRBJ2-1	NA	TGCAGCTACAAGGGGACGCAAGAGACCCAGTTCTTC	CSYKGTQETQFF
TRBV12-3/TRBV12-4	few	TRBJ2-5	NA	TGTGCCAGCAGTCCCCAGAGCGGCCAAGAGACCCAGTACTTC	CASSPQSGQETQYF
TRBV29-1	many	TRBJ2-1	TRBD1	TGCAGCGTTGGGGGACAGGGGGCGGGGAATGAGCAGTTCTTC	CSVGGQGAGNEQFF
TRBV25-1	NA	TRBJ1-4	NA	TGTGCCAGCAGTGAAAGAGGGGTTAATGAAAAACTGTTTTTT	CASSERGVNEKLFF
TRBV6-1	NA	TRBJ2-1	TRBD2	TGTGCCAGCACTGGACTAGCGGGGCTTGAGCAGTTCTTC	CASTGLAGLEQFF
TRBV11-2	NA	TRBJ2-5	NA	TGTGCCAGCAACCGGGGGACTCGAGGGGGGCAAGAGACCCAGTACTTC	CASNRGTRGGQETQYF
TRBV7-2	NA	TRBJ1-6	NA	TGTGCCAGCAGCTTAAACCCCTTTTTGGCAGGGGAGAGGGAAAATTCACCCCTCCACTTT	CASSLNPFLAGERENSPLHF
TRBV3-1	few	TRBJ1-2	NA	TGTGCCAGCAGCCAAAGTGACACGAGCGGCTACACCTTC	CASSQSDTSGYTF
TRBV11-1	few	TRBJ2-5	NA	TGTGCCAGCAGCTTACCCGGACTTGGGAAAGAGACCCAGTACTTC	CASSLPGLGKETQYF
TRBV7-2	NA	TRBJ2-5	TRBD2	TGTGCCACCCCCGGCGGGGGGGCTTTACAGGAGACCCAGTACTTC	CATPGGGALQETQYF
TRBV20-1	few	TRBJ2-3	NA	TGCAGTGCCAATACACCACGGGAGAGCACAGATACGCAGTATTTT	CSANTPRESTDTQYF
TRBV27	few	TRBJ2-7	NA	TGTGCCAGCAGTTTTGCGGAGGGCACCGAGCAGTACTTC	CASSFAEGTEQYF
TRBV20-1	NA	TRBJ2-1	NA	TGCAGTGCTAGAGGCCCTCTTGGTAGTTCCTACAATGAGCAGTTCTTC	CSARGPLGSSYNEQFF
TRBV4-2	NA	TRBJ1-4	NA	TGTGCCAGCAGCCAAGCCCCCTTGAGTCGGGACCGGCTTTGGGAAAAACTGTTTTTT	CASSQAPLSRDRLWEKLFF
TRBV6-2/TRBV6-3	few	TRBJ2-1	TRBD2	TGTGCCAGCAGCCGGGCTAGCGGGGCGGCTTATGAGCAGTTCTTC	CASSRASGAAYEQFF